One sample yielded the 32 T cell receptor beta chains listed below, sequenced in a study of T cell changes during pregnancy in multiple sclerosis. Sequenced by immunoSEQ multiplex PCR; TCRdb stores in-frame clones only, minus some. The table lists about 15,000 clones, 80% to 90% of them singletons. Sample: CD8+ T cells from peripheral blood mononuclear cells, taken in the first trimester of pregnancy. The receptors were gathered from a female donor with multiple sclerosis, enrolled in a pregnancy study.

The J gene is TRBJ1-5, the V gene TRBV7-2; possible D gene TRBD1, 5 bases. The germline V and J ends were trimmed by 5 bases and 3 bases, with 8 bases remaining between them. Germline V gene lookup returns CDR1 SGHTA and CDR2 FQGNSA. This CDR3 contains 13 residues. The CDR3 sequence is CASSPRVNQPQHF. The CDR3 nucleotides read TGTGCCAGCAGCCCCAGGGTCAATCAGCCCCAGCATTTT. The variable domain in full, with the rest retrieved from reference TRBV7-2 and TRBJ1-5, is GAGVSQSPSNKVTEKGKDVELRCDPISGHTALYWYRQSLGQGLEFLIYFQGNSAPDKSGLPSDRFSAERTGGSVSTLTIQRTQQEDSAVYLCASSPRVNQPQHFGDGTRLSIL.

The V gene is TRBV7-9, the J gene TRBJ1-1; D perhaps matches TRBD1 (6 bases). V lost 4 bases and J 6 bases, leaving 9 bases between the germline ends. Per the germline V gene, CDR1 is SEHNR and CDR2 is FQNEAQ (reference sequence). This CDR3 comprises 12 residues. The CDR3 nucleotides read TGTGCCAGCAGCTCGGACAGCTCTGAAGCTTTCTTT. Protein: CASSSDSSEAFF.

V and J are TRBV2 and TRBJ2-1; D may be TRBD2 (6 bases). Trimming stripped 3 bases from V and 5 bases from J, with 17 bases between. CDR1 SNHLY and CDR2 FYNNEI come from the germline V gene. The CDR3 covers 16 residues. CDR3 protein: CASSEAGSPPDNEQFF. The CDR3 DNA reads as TGTGCCAGCAGTGAGGCGGGAAGCCCACCCGACAATGAGCAGTTCTTC.

V usage is TRBV29-1 and J usage is TRBJ1-2; the D gene is possibly TRBD1 (6 bases). CDR1 is SQVTM, CDR2 ANQGSEA, per germline. Trimming took 3 bases from V and 4 from J, leaving 12 bases between them. There are 13 residues in the CDR3. Here the CDR3 reads CSVDHRAPYGYTF. CDR3 bases: TGCAGCGTTGACCACAGGGCTCCCTATGGCTACACCTTC.

The rearrangement links TRBV29-1 to TRBJ2-7, with D uncertain. From germline, CDR1 is SQVTM and CDR2 ANQGSEA. The germline V and J ends were trimmed by 4 bases and 0 bases, with 7 bases remaining between them. The CDR3 covers 12 residues. CDR3 sequence (DNA): TGCAGCGTTGGGTACAGCTCCTACGAGCAGTACTTC. The encoded protein is CSVGYSSYEQYF.

V gene TRBV27 combines with J gene TRBJ1-2, with TRBD1 as a possible D gene (5 bases). Germline CDR1 is MNHEY and CDR2 is SMNVEV (reference sequence). CDR3 length: 12 amino acids. V was clipped by 4 bases and J by 4 bases, with 7 bases between them. The CDR3, as DNA: TGTGCCAGCAGTTACGGGGGCTATGGCTACACCTTC. Encoded protein: CASSYGGYGYTF.

This rearrangement joins TRBV5-1 to TRBJ1-2; weak D call: TRBD1 (6 bases). CDR3 length: 15 amino acids. V shed 0 bases and J shed 5 bases, with 14 bases lying between them. The germline CDR1 and CDR2 sequences are SGHRS and YFSETQ. The CDR3 is CASSLEMNRVYGYTF. The DNA for the CDR3 is TGCGCCAGCAGCTTGGAGATGAACAGGGTTTATGGCTACACCTTC.

The V call is TRBV19, the J call TRBJ2-4; D unclear. The germline CDR1 and CDR2 sequences are LNHDA and SQIVND (reference sequence). The CDR3 sequence is 15 residues long. V lost 6 bases to trimming and J lost 1 base, with 13 bases between them. CDR3 nucleotides: TGTGCCAGTAGCCCTATCCGTTATGCCAAAAACATTCAGTACTTC. Amino acids: CASSPIRYAKNIQYF.

This sequence joins TRBV5-1 and TRBJ2-3, with 10 bases lining up with TRBD2. V shed 2 bases, J shed 1 base, and the junction held 13 bases outside the gene matches. Germline values: CDR1 SGHRS, CDR2 YFSETQ. This CDR3 has 19 amino acids. In DNA form, the CDR3 reads TGCGCCAGCAGCTTAGCCTGGCCTAGCGGGGGCGGAGGCACAGATACGCAGTATTTT. Its translation is CASSLAWPSGGGGTDTQYF.

The chain employs TRBV9 and TRBJ2-3; tentatively, D is TRBD2 (5 bases). V was shortened by 0 bases and J by 10 bases, with 9 bases between the two germline ends. Germline lookup yields CDR1 SGDLS and CDR2 YYNGEE. CDR3 length: 12 amino acids. The CDR3 is CASSVGSAPQYF. The CDR3 DNA follows: TGTGCCAGCAGCGTAGGTAGCGCCCCGCAGTATTTT.

J is TRBJ2-1 and V is TRBV6-1; D gene unclear. The germline V and J ends were trimmed by 5 bases and 3 bases, with 8 bases remaining between them. CDR3 length equals 13 residues. Germline V lookup: CDR1 MNHNS, CDR2 SASEGT. CDR3 in DNA: TGTGCCAGCAGTTTGAGGTTCTACAATGAGCAGTTCTTC. Encoded protein: CASSLRFYNEQFF.

CDR3 loop: CATSGWWEETQYF. CDR3 DNA: TGTGCCACCTCCGGGTGGTGGGAAGAGACCCAGTACTTC. The genes are TRBV15 and TRBJ2-5; no definite D call. Germline CDR1 is LNHNV and CDR2 is YYDKDF (reference sequence). CDR3 length equals 13 residues. The ends were cut back, 8 bases at V and 3 bases at J, with 13 bases in the middle.

The chain is built from TRBV10-2 and TRBJ2-4; the D gene is possibly TRBD2 (5 bases). Germline CDR1 is WSHSY and CDR2 is SAAADI. V was trimmed by 8 bases and J by 6 bases, leaving 14 bases between them. The CDR3 has 13 residues. The DNA for the CDR3 is TGCGCCAGCTCCACCGGACTGGGAAACATTCAGTACTTC. It yields the protein CASSTGLGNIQYF.

The chain employs TRBV30 and TRBJ1-4, with no clear D. V was clipped by 2 bases and J by 10 bases, with 20 bases between them. This CDR3 spans 15 amino acids. Germline values: CDR1 GTSNPN, CDR2 SVGIG (reference sequence). The DNA of the CDR3 is TGTGCCTGGAGTACTACGGCAATTCCTACCATAAAACTGTTTTTT. It is translated as CAWSTTAIPTIKLFF.

This chain connects TRBV6-1 to TRBJ2-1; TRBD2 matches 11 bases. The V segment lost 1 base and the J segment 7 bases; nucleotides outside the gene matches: 0. CDR1 and CDR2 (germline): MNHNS, SASEGT. The CDR3 has 14 amino acids. CDR3 sequence reads: CASSEGTSGNEQFF. CDR3 DNA sequence: TGTGCCAGCAGTGAAGGGACTAGCGGGAATGAGCAGTTCTTC.

The genes are TRBV5-5 and TRBJ2-1, with D perhaps TRBD2 (5 bases). This CDR3 region has 14 residues. The ends were cut back, 1 base at V and 7 bases at J, with 12 bases in the middle. Germline V CDR1 and CDR2: SGHKS, YYEKEE (reference sequence). CDR3 coding DNA: TGTGCCAGCAGCTTGCCGACTACCGGGAATGAGCAGTTCTTC. Amino acids: CASSLPTTGNEQFF.

The chain is built from TRBV5-1 and TRBJ2-7; D gene ambiguous. Germline CDR1 is SGHRS and CDR2 is YFSETQ. Trimming removed 1 base at V and 4 bases at J, with 9 bases between. This CDR3 region has 13 residues. The CDR3 sequence: CASSLSTGYEQYF. DNA for the CDR3: TGCGCCAGCAGCTTGAGTACCGGGTACGAGCAGTACTTC.

CDR3 region: CASSLPGGNQPQHF. Here the CDR3 DNA reads TGTGCCAGCAGCTTACCAGGGGGCAATCAGCCCCAGCATTTT. The genes are TRBV7-9 and TRBJ1-5; TRBD1 might be the D (6 bases). V was pared by 2 bases and J by 2 bases, with 7 bases between. This CDR3 is 14 amino acids long. Germline CDR1 SEHNR, CDR2 FQNEAQ (reference sequence).

The V call is TRBV19, the J call TRBJ1-1; D not certain. The CDR3 consists of 12 residues. V was clipped by 5 bases and J by 7 bases, with 11 bases between them. CDR1 and CDR2 from the germline V gene are LNHDA and SQIVND (reference sequence). The CDR3 DNA follows: TGTGCCAGTAGTTTAACACCCTTTGAAGCTTTCTTT. This encodes CASSLTPFEAFF.

The genes are TRBV27 and TRBJ2-4; no clear D gene. The CDR3 has 13 residues. V lost 2 bases and J 6 bases, leaving 8 bases between the germline ends. Germline-derived CDR1 and CDR2 are MNHEY and SMNVEV (reference sequence). The CDR3 sequence: CASSLGVRNIQYF. The CDR3 nucleotides read TGTGCCAGCAGTTTAGGTGTCAGAAACATTCAGTACTTC.

The chain uses TRBV9 and TRBJ2-7; 8 nucleotides align to TRBD1. This CDR3 is 13 amino acids long. V lost 3 bases, J lost 2 bases, and 1 base stayed unmatched. Germline V gives CDR1 SGDLS, CDR2 YYNGEE. The CDR3 nucleotides read TGTGCCAGCAGCGCGGGACAGGCCTACGAGCAGTACTTC. Translation: CASSAGQAYEQYF.

In its sample, this clone was seen once. The chain has TRBV2 and TRBJ2-1, with 7 bases that match TRBD1. CDR1 is SNHLY, CDR2 FYNNEI, per germline. The CDR3 is 15 residues long. With 7 bases clipped from V and 4 bases from J, the junction kept 10 bases outside the gene matches. CDR3 loop: CASNYGQANYNEQFF. CDR3 DNA: TGTGCCAGCAATTACGGACAGGCGAATTACAATGAGCAGTTCTTC. Together with reference TRBV2 and TRBJ2-1, the CDR3 gives the full variable domain: EPEVTQTPSHQVTQMGQEVILRCVPISNHLYFYWYRQILGQKVEFLVSFYNNEISEKSEIFDDQFSVERPDGSNFTLKIRSTKLEDSAMYFCASNYGQANYNEQFFGPGTRLTVL.

The gene calls are TRBV12-1 and TRBJ2-7; the table calls TRBD2, which could not be checked here. TRBV12-1 is a pseudogene segment. The CDR3 totals 15 residues. CDR3: CASSFALGGSYEQYF. In DNA form, the CDR3 reads TGTGCCAGCAGCTTTGCCCTGGGGGGGTCCTACGAGCAGTACTTC.

CDR3 sequence (DNA): TGCGCCAGCAGCCCCCTAGCTTCCACAGATACGCAGTATTTT. This encodes CASSPLASTDTQYF. The chain carries TRBV10-1 and TRBJ2-3; D might be TRBD2 (5 bases). Germline V gives CDR1 WNHNN, CDR2 SYGVQD (reference sequence). The CDR3 totals 14 residues. Trimming shortened V by 6 bases and J by 2 bases, and 12 bases separated the two germline ends.

The chain links TRBV7-9 to TRBJ2-7; D is unclear. The CDR3 covers 14 residues. Germline lookup yields CDR1 SEHNR and CDR2 FQNEAQ (reference sequence). V dropped 1 base and J dropped 4 bases, with 11 bases sitting between them. The CDR3 sequence is CASSLGSGGYEQYF. The DNA of the CDR3 is TGTGCCAGCAGCTTAGGGTCTGGCGGTTACGAGCAGTACTTC.

This clone is labeled medium-sized. The chain is built from TRBV28 and TRBJ1-5; TRBD1 matches 12 bases. The CDR3 has 16 amino acids. CDR1 and CDR2 (germline): MDHEN, SYDVKM. The V gene end was trimmed by 5 bases and the J gene end by 7 bases; junction bases not matched to a gene: 9. DNA for the CDR3: TGTGCCAGCAGTGTATCGGGACAGGGGGCGGGGCAGCCCCAGCATTTT. Its protein is CASSVSGQGAGQPQHF.

The table lists this clone with a count of one. This chain uses TRBV7-3 with TRBJ2-5, with a tentative D call TRBD1 (6 bases). The V gene lost 1 base and the J gene lost 4 bases, with 16 bases spanning the gap. The length of the CDR3 is 16 residues. Per the germline V gene, CDR1 is SGHTA and CDR2 is FQGTGA. In DNA, the CDR3 is TGTGCCAGCAGCTTAAGAGGCAGGGGCATTGGAGAGACCCAGTACTTC. Amino acid sequence: CASSLRGRGIGETQYF.

The chain is built from TRBV16 and TRBJ1-1; TRBD1 matches at 8 bases. Germline V gene data show CDR1 as KGHSY and CDR2 as FQNENV. Trimming at V came to 3 bases and at J to 5 bases, leaving 5 bases not matched to a gene. The CDR3 length is 14 residues. CDR3 bases: TGTGCCAGCAGCCATCAGGGGGCGAGGACTGAAGCTTTCTTT. Translating gives CASSHQGARTEAFF.

By frequency in the sample, this clone is medium-sized. For the CDR3, the DNA is TGTGCCAGCAGCCCGGGTGGGACAGGGGGAAAGAATGGCTACACCTTC. Translation: CASSPGGTGGKNGYTF. This chain connects TRBV7-9 to TRBJ1-2, with TRBD1 matching over 11 bases. This CDR3 has 16 amino acids. V shed 5 bases and J 6 bases; nucleotides not matched to a gene: 11. CDR1 is SEHNR, CDR2 FQNEAQ, per germline (reference sequence).

This clone appeared once. The chain is built from TRBV4-2 and TRBJ2-1; a possible D gene is TRBD1 (5 bases). The ends were cut back, 4 bases at V and 0 bases at J, with 13 bases in the middle. The CDR3 sequence is 16 residues long. Germline CDR1 and CDR2: LGHNA and YNFKEQ. The CDR3 loop reads CASSLFARGSYNEQFF. The CDR3 region has the DNA TGTGCCAGCAGCCTTTTTGCTAGGGGCTCCTACAATGAGCAGTTCTTC.

The V call is TRBV4-1, the J call TRBJ1-4, with 7 bases that match TRBD1. The CDR3 length is 19 residues. V was pared by 3 bases and J by 11 bases, with 24 bases of the junction left unmatched. Germline V gene data show CDR1 as MGHRA and CDR2 as YSYEKL. The CDR3 protein is CASSQRQGPRTPDSGKLFF. In DNA, the CDR3 is TGCGCCAGCAGCCAGAGACAGGGCCCCCGAACCCCGGATTCGGGTAAACTGTTTTTT.

The chain combines TRBV2 with TRBJ1-2; 8 bases map to TRBD1. The J segment lost 4 bases and the V segment lost 1 base, leaving 2 bases of the junction unmatched. This CDR3 has 14 amino acids. Germline loops: CDR1 SNHLY, CDR2 FYNNEI. The CDR3 region has the DNA TGTGCCAGCAGTGAAGTGGACAGGGCCTATGGCTACACCTTC. It translates to CASSEVDRAYGYTF.